These 22 T cell receptor beta chains were all obtained from the same sample, sequenced in a study of Ad26.COV2.S vaccination and SARS-CoV-2 variants. Noted treatment: roughly 20 received Ad26.COV2.S at low or high dose, single or two shots; about 5 received placebo; per-sample allocation not given. On day 63 after the first injection, vaccine and placebo recipients gave samples. Clones were sequenced by immunoSEQ multiplex PCR, and TCRdb holds only the in-frame ones, with some missing. The sample contains about 400,000 clones, 89% of which appear only once. Sequences were derived from peripheral blood, sampled in a trial of Ad26.COV2.S vaccine versus placebo. These receptor sequences come from a person between 18 and 59 years old who received the Ad26.COV2.S COVID-19 vaccine or a placebo.

The genes are TRBV9 and TRBJ2-3; the D is unclear. The CDR3 covers 14 residues. Trimming removed 0 bases at V and 4 bases at J, with 9 bases between. The V gene's germline CDR1 is SGDLS and CDR2 YYNGEE. The CDR3 sequence: CASSVGVIPDTQYF. In DNA form, the CDR3 reads TGTGCCAGCAGCGTAGGTGTGATCCCAGATACGCAGTATTTT. Filled out from reference TRBV9 and TRBJ2-3, the complete variable domain reads DSGVTQTPKHLITATGQRVTLRCSPRSGDLSVYWYQQSLDQGLQFLIQYYNGEERAKGNILERFSAQQFPDLHSELNLSSLELGDSALYFCASSVGVIPDTQYFGPGTRLTVL.

This clone has only one observation. The gene calls are TRBV25-1 and TRBJ2-1; D perhaps matches TRBD2 (5 bases). Germline V lookup: CDR1 MGHDK, CDR2 SYGVNS. The V gene lost 3 bases and the J gene lost 5 bases, with 17 bases spanning the gap. The length of the CDR3 is 16 residues. CDR3 loop: CASSEYIPGKDNEQFF. As DNA, the CDR3 is TGTGCCAGCAGTGAGTATATCCCCGGGAAAGACAATGAGCAGTTCTTC.

The chain joins TRBV3-1 (or the pseudogene TRBV3-2) to TRBJ1-1, with D maybe TRBD1 (5 bases). The CDR3 totals 15 residues. Trimming pared 7 bases from V and 0 bases from J, leaving 15 bases between. Per germline, CDR1 LGHDT and CDR2 YNNKEL (reference sequence). The CDR3 protein is CASIPRDGLNTEAFF. For the CDR3, the DNA is TGTGCCAGCATCCCAAGGGACGGGCTGAACACTGAAGCTTTCTTT.

This chain connects TRBV15 to TRBJ2-1; D is possibly TRBD1 (5 bases). The germline gives CDR1 LNHNV, CDR2 YYDKDF (reference sequence). CDR3 length: 18 residues. Trimming removed 3 bases at V and 0 bases at J, with 18 bases between. The CDR3 nucleotides are TGTGCCACCAGCAGGGCTGACAGACTGAAGAGCTCCTACAATGAGCAGTTCTTC. It specifies CATSRADRLKSSYNEQFF. Filled out from reference TRBV15 and TRBJ2-1, the complete variable domain reads DAMVIQNPRYQVTQFGKPVTLSCSQTLNHNVMYWYQQKSSQAPKLLFHYYDKDFNNEADTPDNFQSRRPNTSFCFLDIRSPGLGDTAMYLCATSRADRLKSSYNEQFFGPGTRLTVL.

This rearrangement joins TRBV13 to TRBJ1-4; 9 bases are shared with TRBD1. J was trimmed by 0 bases and V by 5 bases; bases with no gene match: 4. The CDR3 contains 16 residues. In germline, CDR1 is PRHDT, CDR2 FYEKMQ (reference sequence). The CDR3 DNA is TGTGCCAGCAGCGGGGACAGGGCTGCAACTAATGAAAAACTGTTTTTT. Translating it yields CASSGDRAATNEKLFF.

This clone showed up just a few times. The V gene is TRBV18, the J gene TRBJ2-1; possibly TRBD1 for D (6 bases). The length of the CDR3 is 16 residues. V dropped 2 bases and J dropped 0 bases, with 11 bases sitting between them. Germline loops: CDR1 KGHSH, CDR2 LQKENI. CDR3 in amino acids: CASSPGGQSSYNEQFF. In DNA form, the CDR3 reads TGTGCCAGCTCACCAGGGGGACAAAGCTCCTACAATGAGCAGTTCTTC.

The V gene is TRBV11-2, the J gene TRBJ2-7, with D perhaps matching TRBD1 or TRBD2 (6 bases each). CDR3 length: 15 amino acids. Germline CDR1 and CDR2: SGHAT and FQNNGV. V lost 3 bases and J 4 bases, leaving 16 bases between the germline ends. CDR3 in amino acids: CASSFLGQGGYEQYF. In nucleotides, the CDR3 is TGTGCCAGCAGCTTCCTGGGTCAAGGGGGGTACGAGCAGTACTTC.

This clone came up a few times. The genes are TRBV19 and TRBJ2-7, with D possibly being TRBD2 (6 bases). CDR1 LNHDA and CDR2 SQIVND come from the germline V gene (reference sequence). V was trimmed by 6 bases and J by 3 bases, leaving 18 bases between them. The CDR3 loop spans 15 amino acids. The CDR3 region is CASSSTTSPGYEQYF. The CDR3, as DNA: TGTGCCAGTAGCTCCACGACTAGTCCGGGCTACGAGCAGTACTTC.

This chain joins TRBV10-3 and TRBJ2-7; a weak D match, TRBD2 (6 bases). V shed 2 bases and J shed 6 bases, with 11 bases lying between them. The CDR3 has 13 amino acids. From germline, CDR1 is ENHRY and CDR2 SYGVKD. CDR3 nucleotide sequence: TGTGCCATCAGTGAGGATGTGGGGGGCGAGCAGTACTTC. It yields the protein CAISEDVGGEQYF.

The V and J genes are TRBV30 and TRBJ2-5, with unresolved D. The CDR3 is 12 residues long. Germline V gene data show CDR1 as GTSNPN and CDR2 as SVGIG (reference sequence). V was shortened by 4 bases and J by 1 base, with 7 bases between the two germline ends. CDR3 amino acids: CAWNSVQETQYF. CDR3 DNA: TGTGCCTGGAACAGCGTCCAAGAGACCCAGTACTTC.

The chain employs TRBV7-9 and TRBJ2-5; tentative D call: TRBD1 (6 bases). V lost 5 bases to trimming and J lost 4 bases, with 17 bases between them. CDR1 is SEHNR and CDR2 is FQNEAQ in the germline V gene (reference sequence). This CDR3 comprises 15 residues. This CDR3 is CASSLRQGRGETQYF. The CDR3 nucleotides read TGTGCCAGCAGCCTCCGTCAGGGGCGAGGAGAGACCCAGTACTTC.

About this clone: The sample contains more than one DNA sequence encoding this CDR3. This chain joins TRBV7-9 and TRBJ1-1; D gene unclear. Germline-derived CDR1 and CDR2 are SEHNR and FQNEAQ (reference sequence). The CDR3 is 13 residues long. Trimming shortened V by 0 bases and J by 1 base, and 3 bases separated the two germline ends. The CDR3 DNA reads as TGTGCCAGCAGCTTAGCCGCGAACACTGAAGCTTTCTTT. It encodes CASSLAANTEAFF.

CDR3: CASRPWGGASSYEQYF. In nucleotides, the CDR3 is TGTGCCAGTCGACCTTGGGGGGGCGCGAGCTCCTACGAGCAGTACTTC. The rearrangement links TRBV19 to TRBJ2-7; TRBD2 is a possible D gene (7 bases). The CDR3 runs 16 residues. V dropped 8 bases and J dropped 0 bases, with 20 bases sitting between them. Per the germline V gene, CDR1 is LNHDA and CDR2 is SQIVND (reference sequence).

This clone was recorded at least ten times. The genes are TRBV6-1 and TRBJ2-7, with D perhaps matching TRBD1 (6 bases). Germline V gene data show CDR1 as MNHNS and CDR2 as SASEGT. The germline V and J ends were trimmed by 4 bases and 2 bases, with 18 bases remaining between them. This CDR3 region has 16 residues. The CDR3, as DNA: TGTGCCAGCAGTGGGCGTGCCAGGGGATTAGCCTACGAGCAGTACTTC. This codes for CASSGRARGLAYEQYF.

The V call is TRBV5-4, the J call TRBJ1-1; D gene uncertain. The CDR3 has 14 residues. The V end lost 0 bases, the J end lost 3 bases, and 9 bases lay between the germline ends. Germline CDR1 reads SGHNT; CDR2 reads YYREEE (reference sequence). The CDR3: CASSLVREDTEAFF. The CDR3 DNA is TGTGCCAGCAGCTTGGTGCGCGAAGACACTGAAGCTTTCTTT.

This chain uses TRBV3-1 (or the pseudogene TRBV3-2) with TRBJ2-7, with 9 nucleotides matching TRBD2. The V segment lost 4 bases and the J segment 4 bases; nucleotides outside the gene matches: 2. The CDR3 extends over 13 amino acids. CDR1 is LGHDT and CDR2 is YNNKEL in the germline V gene (reference sequence). The CDR3 DNA is TGTGCCAGCAGCCGCGGGGGGGTTTACGAGCAGTACTTC. It translates to CASSRGGVYEQYF.

The gene calls are TRBV4-3 and TRBJ2-1; D is unresolved. Trimming cost V 0 bases and J 4 bases, with 13 bases left between them. Germline V gene sequence: CDR1 LGHNA, CDR2 YSLEER. There are 16 residues in the CDR3. The DNA of the CDR3 is TGCGCCAGCAGCCAAGATCAGGCAGGAAGATACAATGAGCAGTTCTTC. It codes for CASSQDQAGRYNEQFF.

The rearrangement links TRBV3-1 (or the pseudogene TRBV3-2) to TRBJ2-1; TRBD2 agrees at 8 bases. The V and J ends lost 0 bases and 8 bases, in that order; junction bases with no gene match: 6. Germline V gene lookup returns CDR1 LGHDT and CDR2 YNNKEL (reference sequence). CDR3 size: 15 residues. The DNA of the CDR3 is TGTGCCAGCAGCCAAGATTGCGGGAGGTCAGATGAGCAGTTCTTC. It translates to CASSQDCGRSDEQFF.

V usage is TRBV3-1 (or the pseudogene TRBV3-2) and J usage is TRBJ1-5, with D uncertain. CDR3 length: 12 residues. V was clipped by 3 bases and J by 5 bases, with 5 bases between them. The V gene's germline CDR1 is LGHDT and CDR2 YNNKEL (reference sequence). The CDR3 is CASSHWDQPQHF. CDR3 sequence (DNA): TGTGCCAGCAGCCATTGGGATCAGCCCCAGCATTTT.

The rearrangement links TRBV10-1 to TRBJ2-7; 13 bases align to TRBD2. V lost 4 bases to trimming and J lost 6 bases; unmatched junction nucleotides: 0. This CDR3 region has 13 residues. CDR1 and CDR2 (germline): WNHNN, SYGVQD (reference sequence). Written as DNA, the CDR3 is TGCGCCAGCAGTGGACTAGCGGGAGGCGAGCAGTACTTC. Its protein is CASSGLAGGEQYF.

This rearrangement joins TRBV5-1 to TRBJ2-3; no firm D call. Trimming removed 4 bases from V and 6 bases from J, with 6 bases in between. CDR1 SGHRS and CDR2 YFSETQ come from the germline V gene. The CDR3 loop spans 11 amino acids. CDR3 amino acids: CASSPQDTQYF. DNA of the CDR3: TGCGCCAGCAGCCCACAGGATACGCAGTATTTT.

The gene calls are TRBV2 and TRBJ2-1; TRBD1 agrees at 9 bases. The CDR3 has 15 residues. In germline, CDR1 is SNHLY, CDR2 FYNNEI. V lost 7 bases to trimming and J lost 9 bases; unmatched junction nucleotides: 13. The DNA of the CDR3 is TGTGCCAGCAAGCGTAACAGGGGGCCAGTGATTGAGCAGTTCTTC. Translating gives CASKRNRGPVIEQFF.